This passage covers 29 T cell receptor beta chains from one sample sequenced in a study of T cell repertoires in cytomegalovirus infection. MiXCR was run by TCRdb on the reads, yielding one entry per CDR3 protein. The sample has about 230,000 distinct CDR3 sequences; roughly 22% are singletons. Specimen: CD8+ T cells from PBMCs. These receptor sequences come from a human donor in good health (CMV status not recorded). Some clones in this sample may be carry-over from other donors' samples.

This clonotype was counted ten times or more. The chain combines TRBV7-2 with TRBJ1-2, with D unresolved. Germline V gene sequence: CDR1 SGHTA, CDR2 FQGNSA. The V gene lost 2 bases and the J gene lost 7 bases, with 20 bases spanning the gap. The CDR3 is 16 residues long. CDR3 in amino acids: CASSLIFGNSLFGYTF. As DNA, the CDR3 is TGTGCCAGCAGCTTAATTTTCGGGAACTCGCTGTTTGGCTACACCTTC.

In its sample, this clonotype was seen a few times. The chain has TRBV11-3 and TRBJ2-3; D gene uncertain. This CDR3 is built from 14 residues. V was cut by 5 bases and J by 4 bases, with 13 bases left in between. Germline CDR1 is SGHNT and CDR2 is YENEEA. Written as DNA, the CDR3 is TGTGCCAGCAGCCCCGCCCTCACAGCAGATACGCAGTATTTT. Amino acids: CASSPALTADTQYF.

In this sample, this clonotype turned up a few times. V and J are TRBV12-3 or TRBV12-4 and TRBJ2-1, with D maybe TRBD2 (6 bases). The CDR3 is made up of 14 amino acids. With 3 bases removed from V and 6 bases from J, the gap between germline ends came to 12 bases. This CDR3 is CASSFWGVGNEQFF. Here the CDR3 DNA reads TGTGCCAGCAGTTTCTGGGGGGTGGGCAATGAGCAGTTCTTC.

The chain is built from TRBV7-9 and TRBJ2-1, with 7 bases matching TRBD2. The V segment lost 3 bases and the J segment 10 bases; nucleotides outside the gene matches: 9. Germline CDR1 is SEHNR and CDR2 is FQNEAQ (reference sequence). The CDR3 loop spans 14 amino acids. The CDR3 sequence: CASSFSGEGREQFF. CDR3 in DNA: TGTGCCAGCAGCTTTAGTGGGGAGGGGAGGGAGCAGTTCTTC.

As for this clonotype: A much more abundant neighbour one base away suggests this may be a read error. The gene calls are TRBV7-8 and TRBJ2-2; TRBD2 agrees at 9 bases. There are 18 residues in the CDR3. Germline values: CDR1 SGHVS, CDR2 FQNEAQ. The CDR3, as DNA: TGTGCCAGCAGCTTTGGGCGGGGGGGCCTCCCGAACACCGGGGAGCAGTTTTTT. This translates into CASSFGRGGLPNTGEQFF.

This clonotype was found many times. The rearrangement joins TRBV7-2 to TRBJ2-7; 9 positions match TRBD2. The junction had 2 bases not matched to a gene; V was cut back by 1 base and J by 4 bases. This CDR3 has 14 residues. Germline V gene sequence: CDR1 SGHTA, CDR2 FQGNSA. CDR3 bases: TGTGCCAGCAGCTTAGGTAGCGGGGGATACGAGCAGTACTTC. Translation gives CASSLGSGGYEQYF.

This clonotype occurred a few times. This sequence joins TRBV6-1 and TRBJ2-2; a weak D match, TRBD1 (6 bases). This CDR3 has 14 amino acids. Trimming stripped 7 bases from V and 0 bases from J, with 9 bases between. Germline V gives CDR1 MNHNS, CDR2 SASEGT. The CDR3 reads CASTDRPNTGELFF. For the CDR3, the DNA is TGTGCCAGCACGGACAGACCGAACACCGGGGAGCTGTTTTTT.

This clonotype was seen many times. The chain has TRBV28 and TRBJ2-1; 12 bases agree with TRBD2. The V segment lost 7 bases and the J segment 5 bases; nucleotides outside the gene matches: 12. This CDR3 comprises 17 residues. Germline loops: CDR1 MDHEN, CDR2 SYDVKM. The CDR3 DNA reads TGTGCCAGCAATCGCCCCCCGACTAGCGGGAGAAACAATGAGCAGTTCTTC. Protein sequence: CASNRPPTSGRNNEQFF.

The chain has TRBV29-1 and TRBJ1-1, with TRBD1 identical over 8 bases. The junction had 7 bases not matched to a gene; V was cut back by 0 bases and J by 4 bases. From germline, CDR1 is SQVTM and CDR2 ANQGSEA. CDR3 length: 15 residues. The CDR3 DNA is TGCAGCGTTGAAGATCCCAGGGGGCTCGGCACTGAAGCTTTCTTT. It codes for CSVEDPRGLGTEAFF.

The V gene is TRBV27, the J gene TRBJ2-1, with 8 bases matching TRBD2. The V and J ends lost 4 bases and 6 bases, in that order; junction bases with no gene match: 5. Germline values: CDR1 MNHEY, CDR2 SMNVEV (reference sequence). The CDR3 length is 14 residues. The chain's CDR3 is CASSSGLASNEQFF. CDR3 DNA: TGTGCCAGCAGTTCCGGACTAGCCTCCAATGAGCAGTTCTTC.

This chain connects TRBV7-6 to TRBJ2-7; D is undetermined. The V gene's germline CDR1 is SGHVS and CDR2 FNYEAQ. The length of the CDR3 is 12 residues. Trimming removed 5 bases from V and 0 bases from J, with 5 bases in between. CDR3 in amino acids: CASSDFSYEQYF. Written as DNA, the CDR3 is TGTGCCAGCAGCGACTTCTCCTACGAGCAGTACTTC.

In DNA form, the CDR3 reads TGCAGTGCCCGAGGGTACGATCGGCATACGCAGTATTTT. Protein sequence: CSARGYDRHTQYF. The chain joins TRBV20-1 to TRBJ2-3, with a weak D call TRBD2 (5 bases). Trimming cost V 6 bases and J 7 bases, with 17 bases left between them. Germline V gives CDR1 DFQATT, CDR2 SNEGSKA (reference sequence). The CDR3 spans 13 residues.

V is TRBV28 and J is TRBJ2-2; the D is unclear. Trimming left V 3 bases short and J 7 bases short, with 6 bases between. Germline lookup yields CDR1 MDHEN and CDR2 SYDVKM. CDR3 length equals 12 residues. CDR3 sequence (DNA): TGTGCCAGCAGTTTGGGATTCGGGGAGCTGTTTTTT. Translation: CASSLGFGELFF.

This clonotype has just a few counts. The DNA of the CDR3 is TGTGCCAGCAGTGTTATTAGCGGGATCGATGAGCAGTTCTTC. Translating gives CASSVISGIDEQFF. The chain recombines TRBV2 with TRBJ2-1, with 8 nucleotides matching TRBD2. Unmatched junction bases numbered 7, after V lost 4 bases and J lost 8 bases. This CDR3 region has 14 residues. Germline V CDR1 and CDR2: SNHLY, FYNNEI.

J is TRBJ1-1 and V is TRBV28, with D tentatively TRBD1 (6 bases). Germline lookup yields CDR1 MDHEN and CDR2 SYDVKM. The CDR3 extends over 14 amino acids. V was shortened by 2 bases and J by 5 bases, with 12 bases between the two germline ends. As DNA, the CDR3 is TGTGCCAGCAGTTTAAGGGGGTACGAGACTGAAGCTTTCTTT. Translating gives CASSLRGYETEAFF.

This clonotype was detected only a few times. The J gene is TRBJ1-2, the V gene TRBV29-1; 10 nucleotides line up with TRBD1. V was clipped by 6 bases and J by 1 base; unmatched bases: 2. Looked up from germline, CDR1 is SQVTM and CDR2 is ANQGSEA. The CDR3 covers 13 residues. The CDR3 spells CSVRDRGNYGYTF. CDR3 nucleotide sequence: TGCAGCGTGAGGGACAGGGGTAACTATGGCTACACCTTC.

This clonotype has just one count. J is TRBJ2-7 and V is TRBV9; 8 bases match TRBD1. The V gene end was trimmed by 3 bases and the J gene end by 3 bases; junction bases not matched to a gene: 11. The CDR3 length is 16 residues. Germline values: CDR1 SGDLS, CDR2 YYNGEE. CDR3 coding DNA: TGTGCCAGCAGCGGCCGGACAGGGAAAGAGGACTACGAGCAGTACTTC. It translates to CASSGRTGKEDYEQYF.

This clonotype has more than one count but fewer than ten. As DNA, the CDR3 is TGTGCCAGCAGCCAGGACTGGGCTGTGAACACTGAAGCTTTCTTT. Protein: CASSQDWAVNTEAFF. The V call is TRBV4-2, the J call TRBJ1-1, with D unresolved. Between the trimmed V and J ends, which lost 3 bases and 0 bases, there was a span of 11 bases. The CDR3 totals 15 residues. CDR1 LGHNA and CDR2 YNFKEQ come from the germline V gene.

In the case of this clonotype: The CDR3 ends on some other residue instead of the conserved phenylalanine or tryptophan, so this is likely a read error. The J gene is TRBJ2-7, the V gene TRBV5-6, with D maybe TRBD2 (5 bases). Trimming stripped 0 bases from V and 0 bases from J, with 7 bases between. Germline values: CDR1 SGHDT, CDR2 YYEEEE. This CDR3 has 14 residues. The chain's CDR3 is CASSLVLASYEQYI. In DNA, the CDR3 is TGTGCCAGCAGCTTGGTTCTAGCCTCCTACGAGCAGTACATC.

In its sample, this clonotype was seen many times. The V call is TRBV7-9, the J call TRBJ2-2; 11 bases agree with TRBD1. Germline assignment: CDR1 SEHNR and CDR2 FQNEAQ (reference sequence). The CDR3 consists of 14 residues. The DNA for the CDR3 is TGTGCTCAAGACCGGGACAGGGGGACCGGGGAGCTGTTTTTT. It yields the protein CAQDRDRGTGELFF.

This chain connects TRBV4-1 to TRBJ1-1; possibly TRBD1 for D (5 bases). Per germline, CDR1 MGHRA and CDR2 YSYEKL. Trimming took off 1 base at V and 1 base at J, with 10 bases between the two ends. The length of the CDR3 is 15 residues. The CDR3 sequence: CASSQVTVWNTEAFF. CDR3 DNA sequence: TGCGCCAGCAGCCAAGTGACAGTCTGGAACACTGAAGCTTTCTTT.

This chain connects TRBV9 to TRBJ2-7, with 7 bases that match TRBD1. The length of the CDR3 is 14 residues. Germline V gene sequence: CDR1 SGDLS, CDR2 YYNGEE. The V segment lost 0 bases and the J segment 3 bases; nucleotides outside the gene matches: 3. The CDR3 DNA follows: TGTGCCAGCAGCGTAGGAGGGGGCCTCTACGAGCAGTACTTC. This translates into CASSVGGGLYEQYF.

This clonotype was seen a few times. The chain uses TRBV20-1 and TRBJ2-1; 8 positions agree with TRBD2. Trimming cost V 0 bases and J 6 bases; bases outside gene matches: 7. Germline V gives CDR1 DFQATT, CDR2 SNEGSKA (reference sequence). There are 15 residues in the CDR3. The CDR3 sequence: CSARDPQRGINEQFF. CDR3 DNA: TGCAGTGCTAGAGATCCCCAGCGGGGGATCAATGAGCAGTTCTTC.

This clonotype was counted at least ten times. The gene calls are TRBV7-6 and TRBJ2-3; TRBD1 is a possible D gene (5 bases). In germline, CDR1 is SGHVS, CDR2 FNYEAQ. The CDR3 is made up of 17 amino acids. V was clipped by 5 bases and J by 2 bases, with 20 bases between them. The CDR3 sequence is CASSHEDISLFTDTQYF. Here the CDR3 DNA reads TGTGCCAGCAGCCACGAGGACATCTCTCTATTCACAGATACGCAGTATTTT. Looking up the rest from reference TRBV7-6 and TRBJ2-3 gives the full variable domain: GAGVSQSPRYKVTKRGQDVALRCDPISGHVSLYWYRQALGQGPEFLTYFNYEAQQDKSGLPNDRFSAERPEGSISTLTIQRTEQRDSAMYRCASSHEDISLFTDTQYFGPGTRLTVL.

The V call is TRBV15, the J call TRBJ1-1; possible D gene TRBD1, 6 bases. This CDR3 contains 13 residues. Germline V gives CDR1 LNHNV, CDR2 YYDKDF (reference sequence). V lost 7 bases, J lost 4 bases, and 13 bases lay in between. The chain's CDR3 is CATMRGGSTEAFF. CDR3 nucleotides: TGTGCCACCATGAGGGGGGGGAGCACTGAAGCTTTCTTT.

With regard to this clonotype: A much larger clone differs by one base, so this may be a read error. The V call is TRBV7-9, the J call TRBJ2-1, with D perhaps matching TRBD1 (6 bases). This CDR3 has 14 amino acids. Germline CDR1 reads SEHNR; CDR2 reads FQNEAQ (reference sequence). Written as DNA, the CDR3 is TGTGCCAGCAGCTTAGTCCGTCAGGGGTGGTTCCAGTTGTTC. Protein sequence: CASSLVRQGWFQLF.

This clonotype showed up just a few times. The CDR3 loop is CASSSNPLDEQFF. As DNA, the CDR3 is TGTGCCAGCAGTTCCAACCCCCTTGATGAGCAGTTCTTC. This chain joins TRBV6-2 or TRBV6-3 and TRBJ2-1, with D unresolved. V was trimmed by 4 bases and J by 8 bases, leaving 12 bases between them. This CDR3 has 13 residues. Germline lookup yields CDR1 MNHEY and CDR2 SVGEGT.

This clonotype was detected ten times or more. The rearrangement uses TRBV20-1 and TRBJ1-1; perhaps TRBD1 as D (5 bases). The CDR3 length is 13 residues. Looked up from germline, CDR1 is DFQATT and CDR2 is SNEGSKA (reference sequence). Deletions cut 1 base from V and 4 bases from J, with 10 bases between. The CDR3 DNA reads TGCAGTGCTAGAGGGATGGGGGGCACTGAAGCTTTCTTT. It codes for CSARGMGGTEAFF.

The chain uses TRBV3-1 and TRBJ1-1; D is unresolved. Trimming took 4 bases from V and 0 from J, leaving 12 bases between them. The CDR3 covers 15 residues. Per the germline V gene, CDR1 is LGHDT and CDR2 is YNNKEL (reference sequence). CDR3 in DNA: TGTGCCAGCAGCCCCTTTGGAGGGTTGAACACTGAAGCTTTCTTT. Protein: CASSPFGGLNTEAFF.